This TCR beta chain stems from a study of blood T cell repertoires in COVID-19. On the study more broadly: The origin of the acute and convalescent COVID-19 samples was the United States, Italy and Spain. Nucleic acid was either cDNA or gDNA, and it came from T cells, B-cell-depleted T cells, or PBMCs.

The CDR3 totals 13 residues. CDR1 and CDR2 from the germline V gene are KGHSH and LQKENI. V gave up 3 bases and J gave up 4 bases, with 7 bases separating them. About this clone itself: The sample contains more than one DNA sequence encoding this CDR3.

As originally analysed: Cell counts per sample came from amplifying reference gene primers. The data were produced by immunoSEQ multiplex PCR, yet TCRdb's version contains in-frame clones alone and is incomplete. Clone size and V and J calls were adopted from that table, with D and trimming inferred from the DNA. The sample gives about 300,000 clones, about 90% of which show up once; over 1.5% is in the top ten. The TCR comes from a woman aged 25 to 45 with COVID-19, enrolled during active disease. The chain carries TRBV18 and TRBJ1-5; D remains ambiguous. The source material was peripheral blood. CDR3 protein: CASSPSGNQPQHF. CDR3 nucleotide sequence: TGTGCCAGCTCACCTTCGGGTAATCAGCCCCAGCATTTT. The full variable domain, with the rest looked up from reference TRBV18 and TRBJ1-5, is NAGVMQNPRHLVRRRGQEARLRCSPMKGHSHVYWYRQLPEEGLKFMVYLQKENIIDESGMPKERFSAEFPKEGPSILRIQQVVRGDSAAYFCASSPSGNQPQHFGDGTRLSIL.